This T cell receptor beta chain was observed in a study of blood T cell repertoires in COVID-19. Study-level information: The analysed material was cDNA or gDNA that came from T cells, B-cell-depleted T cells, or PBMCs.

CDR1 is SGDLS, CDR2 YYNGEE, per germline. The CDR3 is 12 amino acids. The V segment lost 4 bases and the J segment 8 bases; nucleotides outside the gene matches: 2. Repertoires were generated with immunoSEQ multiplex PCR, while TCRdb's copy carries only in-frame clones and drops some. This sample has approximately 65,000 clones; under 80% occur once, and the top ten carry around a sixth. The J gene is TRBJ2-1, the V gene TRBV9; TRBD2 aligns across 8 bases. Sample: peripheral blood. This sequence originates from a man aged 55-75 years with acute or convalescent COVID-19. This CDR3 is CASSPGGDEQFF. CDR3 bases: TGTGCCAGCAGCCCCGGGGGGGATGAGCAGTTCTTC.